This T cell receptor (beta chain) was found in a study of shared clonotypes between healthy human individuals. Study-wide results and caveats: The four-donor shared clonotypes exceeded non-shared clonotypes in generation probability, with non-shared ones scoring lower.

Concerning this clone: Its antigen is not known. Other DNA variants within this sample encode the same CDR3.

In the original analysis: Filtering was not the same, since immunoSEQ gave junction-only sequences without quality scores. Here immunoSEQ multiplex PCR was the method, and the copy in TCRdb shows in-frame clones only, minus some. Clonal size and the V and J genes are those of that table, whereas D and trimming came from the DNA. The data contain 1,400,000 or so clones, 98% to 99% of them seen just once; the ten biggest clones take up around 0.33%. All the donors were Caucasian adults who lived in Nashville, Tennessee. The receptor was derived from a young man in good health. The sequencing sample was made of naive CD4+ T cells sorted from blood. Subset denoted: CD45RA+ positively selected.

This chain's CDR3 is CASSRTGSGNTIYF. DNA for the CDR3: TGTGCCAGTAGCCGGACAGGCTCTGGAAACACCATATATTTT. The rearrangement links TRBV19 to TRBJ1-3, with 7 positions matching TRBD1. CDR3 length: 14 amino acids. Trimming removed 6 bases from V and 0 bases from J; junction bases left unmatched: 2. Germline V gives CDR1 LNHDA, CDR2 SQIVND (reference sequence).